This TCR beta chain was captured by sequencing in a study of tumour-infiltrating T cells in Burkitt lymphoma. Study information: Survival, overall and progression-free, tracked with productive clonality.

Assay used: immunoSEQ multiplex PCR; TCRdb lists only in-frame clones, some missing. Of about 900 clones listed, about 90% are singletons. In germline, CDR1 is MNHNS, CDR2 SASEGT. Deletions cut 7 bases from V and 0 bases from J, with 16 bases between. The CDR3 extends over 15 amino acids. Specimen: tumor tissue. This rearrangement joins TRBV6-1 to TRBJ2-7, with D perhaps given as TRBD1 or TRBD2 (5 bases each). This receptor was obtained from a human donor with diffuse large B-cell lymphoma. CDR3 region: CASNLGRRSSYEQYF. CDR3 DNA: TGTGCCAGCAACCTGGGACGGAGAAGCTCCTACGAGCAGTACTTC.